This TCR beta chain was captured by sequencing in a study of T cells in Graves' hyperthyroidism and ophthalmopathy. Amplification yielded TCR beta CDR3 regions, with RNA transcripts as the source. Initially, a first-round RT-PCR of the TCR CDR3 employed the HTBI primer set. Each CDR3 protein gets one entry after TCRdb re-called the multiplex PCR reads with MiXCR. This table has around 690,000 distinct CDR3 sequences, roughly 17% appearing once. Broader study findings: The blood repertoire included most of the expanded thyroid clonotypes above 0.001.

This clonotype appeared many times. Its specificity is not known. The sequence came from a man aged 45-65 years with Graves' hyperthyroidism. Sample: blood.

The CDR3, as DNA: TGCGCCAGCAGCCCGGGTCTAGCGGGAGGAGTGGAGCAGTACTTC. Translation: CASSPGLAGGVEQYF. The chain is built from TRBV5-1 and TRBJ2-7, with 11 bases identical to TRBD2. Germline V gives CDR1 SGHRS, CDR2 YFSETQ. The CDR3 has 15 amino acids. V gave up 4 bases and J gave up 7 bases; unmatched junction bases: 10.